This T cell receptor (beta chain) emerged from a study of coeliac disease. Study conclusions and caveats: According to the authors, this method cannot detect gliadin-specific T cells in an unbiased way.

In regard to this clone: The antigen is not known.

There are 13 residues in the CDR3. The V end was cut by 1 base, the J end by 2 bases, with 6 bases between. Germline loops: CDR1 SGHAT, CDR2 FQNNGV. Assay used: immunoSEQ multiplex PCR; TCRdb lists only in-frame clones, some missing. The profile shows about 4,300 clones, 62% of them singletons. The clonotype comes from a woman in her 70s with celiac disease. The J gene is TRBJ2-7, the V gene TRBV11-2, with no clear D. Sequencing was done on a sample of lamina propria lymphocytes from the gut. As DNA, the CDR3 is TGTGCCAGCAGCTTAGCCCCTACCTACGAGCAGTACTTC. Its protein is CASSLAPTYEQYF.